The 32 T cell receptor beta chains presented below share a single source sample, sequenced in a study of CXCR3-negative and CXCR3-positive naive CD8 T cells. With UMI labels, 5' RACE was used to prepare the TRB cDNA libraries. TCRdb reprocessed the 5' RACE reads; each CDR3 protein has one entry and no DNA is given. The table gives some 8,000 distinct CDR3 sequences; the top ten clones make up over 2% of it. Material: naive CXCR3- CD8+ T cells from blood. As for subset: CD45RO-CCR7+CD27+CD95- naive CD8+ T cells lacking CXCR3 (TNR3-). The receptors were gathered from a human donor in good health. Some clones in this sample may be carry-over from other donors' samples.

J is TRBJ2-2 and V is TRBV15; without DNA, the TCRdb call of TRBD1 cannot be checked. Germline V gene data show CDR1 as LNHNV and CDR2 as YYDKDF (reference sequence). This CDR3 is 17 amino acids long. The CDR3 is CATSRDRARGNTGELFF.

This clonotype counts as medium-sized (0.01 to 0.1%) by frequency. The chain carries TRBV21-1 and TRBJ1-2; TCRdb's D call of TRBD1 is untestable without DNA. TRBV21-1 is a listed pseudogene. CDR3 length: 15 amino acids. The CDR3 region is CASSPPGTGCGGYTF.

This clonotype is labeled medium-sized based on frequency. The V and J genes are TRBV4-1 and TRBJ2-7. This CDR3 has 14 residues. Germline V CDR1 and CDR2: MGHRA, YSYEKL. CDR3 residues: CASSQDNIVDEQYF.

CDR3 amino acids: CASRSPTDTQYF. The genes are TRBV6-5 and TRBJ2-3. CDR1 MNHEY and CDR2 SVGAGI come from the germline V gene. The CDR3 covers 12 residues.

V and J are TRBV2 and TRBJ2-1; TCRdb names TRBD2, which stays unverified in the absence of DNA. The CDR3 loop spans 15 amino acids. Germline V CDR1 and CDR2: SNHLY, FYNNEI. The CDR3 loop reads CASSLTSGSAFEQFF.

This clonotype is deemed medium-sized (0.01 to 0.1%) by its frequency. The chain is built from TRBV20-1 and TRBJ1-2; TCRdb calls TRBD1, which cannot be checked without DNA. Germline V gene data show CDR1 as DFQATT and CDR2 as SNEGSKA (reference sequence). The CDR3 sequence is 13 residues long. This chain's CDR3 is CSARADREGGYTF.

Measured by frequency, this clonotype is medium-sized. The rearrangement links TRBV20-1 to TRBJ1-6. Germline CDR1 DFQATT, CDR2 SNEGSKA (reference sequence). This CDR3 has 12 residues. The CDR3 reads CSARDLGSPLHF.

This clonotype is labeled medium-sized (0.01 to 0.1%) based on frequency. J is TRBJ2-7 and V is TRBV21-1; TCRdb's D call of TRBD2 is untestable without DNA. TRBV21-1 is a listed pseudogene. The CDR3 contains 19 residues. The CDR3 loop is CASSNPGLAGAGSSYEQYF.

The V gene is TRBV25-1, the J gene TRBJ2-7; TCRdb's assignment of TRBD2 cannot be checked, as there is no DNA. Germline V gene sequence: CDR1 MGHDK, CDR2 SYGVNS. The CDR3 runs 13 residues. The chain's CDR3 is CASSYPRTNEQYF.

The CDR3: CASSLFGYDNEQFF. The gene calls are TRBV11-2 and TRBJ2-1. The CDR3 is 14 amino acids. Germline CDR1 reads SGHAT; CDR2 reads FQNNGV.

V and J are TRBV25-1 and TRBJ1-2; TCRdb lists TRBD1, though no DNA is available to test this call. This CDR3 comprises 15 residues. Germline assignment: CDR1 MGHDK and CDR2 SYGVNS. The CDR3 sequence is CASSEWVRGIDGYTF.

CDR3 sequence: CASIGQGVLDTQYF. The V call is TRBV21-1, the J call TRBJ2-3; with no DNA, the TCRdb D assignment of TRBD1 cannot be verified. TRBV21-1 is recorded as a pseudogene. The CDR3 contains 14 residues.

In terms of frequency, this clonotype is medium-sized. The V call is TRBV29-1, the J call TRBJ1-1; TCRdb's D gene call, TRBD1, goes unchecked for lack of DNA. The V gene's germline CDR1 is SQVTM and CDR2 ANQGSEA. The CDR3 is made up of 17 amino acids. CDR3 loop: CSVEGWDRGLGNTEAFF.

V gene TRBV5-1 combines with J gene TRBJ2-7. This CDR3 is 13 amino acids long. Germline V gene data show CDR1 as SGHRS and CDR2 as YFSETQ. CDR3 in amino acids: CASSLGQSYEQYF.

V and J are TRBV12-3 or TRBV12-4 and TRBJ1-2. This CDR3 spans 14 amino acids. CDR3 amino acids: CASSYGGANYGYTF.

The chain combines TRBV5-1 with TRBJ2-7. CDR1 SGHRS and CDR2 YFSETQ come from the germline V gene. This CDR3 is built from 12 residues. The CDR3 sequence is CASSLGTYEQYF.

The chain uses TRBV29-1 and TRBJ2-7. Germline V gene lookup returns CDR1 SQVTM and CDR2 ANQGSEA. This CDR3 has 11 amino acids. The CDR3 reads CSVGDTDEQYF.

This clonotype counts as medium-sized by frequency. The chain couples TRBV15 to TRBJ2-2. The CDR3 has 11 residues. The germline CDR1 and CDR2 sequences are LNHNV and YYDKDF (reference sequence). CDR3 region: CATEEAGELFF. The whole variable domain, filled in from reference TRBV15 and TRBJ2-2, reads DAMVIQNPRYQVTQFGKPVTLSCSQTLNHNVMYWYQQKSSQAPKLLFHYYDKDFNNEADTPDNFQSRRPNTSFCFLDIRSPGLGDTAMYLCATEEAGELFFGEGSRLTVL.

This sequence joins TRBV5-1 and TRBJ2-7. Germline V CDR1 and CDR2: SGHRS, YFSETQ. The CDR3 loop spans 11 amino acids. The CDR3 protein is CASSLLDEQYF.

This clonotype registers medium-sized by frequency. This chain connects TRBV2 to TRBJ2-3; the TCRdb call, TRBD1, lacks DNA for checking. The CDR3 runs to 17 residues. CDR1 SNHLY and CDR2 FYNNEI come from the germline V gene. CDR3 region: CASSEAPPGPRTDTQYF.

V usage is TRBV11-2 and J usage is TRBJ2-1; TCRdb's D gene call, TRBD1, goes unchecked for lack of DNA. CDR1 is SGHAT and CDR2 is FQNNGV in the germline V gene. The CDR3 consists of 17 residues. The CDR3 region is CASSSGAYEQFLNEQFF.

CDR3: CASSPPERGTDTQYF. The J gene is TRBJ2-3, the V gene TRBV18; TCRdb designates TRBD2, a call that cannot be tested without DNA. CDR1 and CDR2 from the germline V gene are KGHSH and LQKENI. The CDR3 totals 15 residues.

This clonotype is classed as medium-sized by frequency. This chain uses TRBV28 with TRBJ1-2. CDR3 size: 15 residues. Germline CDR1 MDHEN, CDR2 SYDVKM. CDR3 region: CASSRGEDSNYGYTF.

This clonotype counts as medium-sized (0.01 to 0.1%) by frequency. The rearrangement joins TRBV5-1 to TRBJ1-1; TCRdb gives TRBD1 as the D gene, but with no DNA this cannot be confirmed. The CDR3 sequence is 15 residues long. Germline CDR1 SGHRS, CDR2 YFSETQ. The CDR3: CASSLGTGANTEAFF.

The gene calls are TRBV7-9 and TRBJ1-6. Germline assignment: CDR1 SEHNR and CDR2 FQNEAQ (reference sequence). The length of the CDR3 is 12 residues. This CDR3 reads CASSLSDSVLHF.

By frequency, this clonotype registers medium-sized. V gene TRBV7-6 combines with J gene TRBJ1-1. The CDR3 covers 13 residues. CDR1 SGHVS and CDR2 FNYEAQ come from the germline V gene. The CDR3 sequence: CASSLEGTTEAFF.

The chain recombines TRBV13 with TRBJ2-3. Germline CDR1 is PRHDT and CDR2 is FYEKMQ (reference sequence). The CDR3 runs to 12 residues. CDR3 protein: CASSLATDTQYF.

By frequency, this clonotype is medium-sized. V is TRBV28 and J is TRBJ2-3; absent DNA, TCRdb's TRBD1 call cannot be checked. Germline V gives CDR1 MDHEN, CDR2 SYDVKM. This CDR3 region has 17 residues. The CDR3 sequence: CASSTPRGRLGTDTQYF.

CDR3 sequence reads: CASSPGQDGSPLHF. The chain joins TRBV5-1 to TRBJ1-6; lacking DNA, the TRBD1 call made by TCRdb goes unchecked. CDR3 length equals 14 residues. CDR1 is SGHRS, CDR2 YFSETQ, per germline.

The chain recombines TRBV20-1 with TRBJ2-1; no DNA is available, so the TRBD2 call from TCRdb remains unchecked. The CDR3 extends over 20 amino acids. CDR1 is DFQATT and CDR2 is SNEGSKA in the germline V gene (reference sequence). CDR3 region: CSAKTSRTSGSPATYNEQFF.

Judged by frequency, this clonotype is medium-sized. The V and J genes are TRBV6-5 and TRBJ1-1; the D call of TRBD1 rests on TCRdb alone, since no DNA is present to check it. The germline V gene has CDR1 MNHEY and CDR2 SVGAGI. CDR3 length: 16 amino acids. The CDR3 sequence: CASSSPGTGIDTEAFF.

Here the CDR3 reads CASSLEQGVREQFF. The chain couples TRBV5-1 to TRBJ2-1; TCRdb outputs TRBD1, but without DNA this stays unchecked. CDR1 SGHRS and CDR2 YFSETQ come from the germline V gene. The CDR3 is made up of 14 amino acids. The variable domain in full, with the rest retrieved from reference TRBV5-1 and TRBJ2-1, is KAGVTQTPRYLIKTRGQQVTLSCSPISGHRSVSWYQQTPGQGLQFLFEYFSETQRNKGNFPGRFSGRQFSNSRSEMNVSTLELGDSALYLCASSLEQGVREQFFGPGTRLTVL.